This section outlines one T cell receptor (beta chain) sequence together with its context. The antigen is undetermined. Profiling relied on immunoSEQ multiplex PCR, and the TCRdb table lists in-frame clones only, not all of them. Of about 150,000 clones in the sample, about nine tenths were seen once. This entry belongs to a study of T cell responses to AZD1222 COVID-19 vaccine. For the study at large: Second-dose intervals near 4 or 12 weeks were combined.

General study results and limits: Nearly half of spike-specific TCRs reportedly target variant regions that are unmutated in the B.1.351 and B.1.1.7 variants. No day 14 peak samples; only post-peak repertoires were characterized. Donors were largely white British and mainly female; clonal diversity was possibly underestimated.

The sequence was obtained from an adult in good health. The input for sequencing was peripheral blood, taken on day 0 of AZD1222 vaccination.

The CDR3 here is CSGYRDSSASEQFF. For the CDR3, the DNA is TGCAGCGGATACCGGGACTCGTCGGCGAGTGAGCAGTTCTTC. The chain combines TRBV29-1 with TRBJ2-1, with a tentative D call TRBD2 (6 bases). The V and J ends lost 7 bases and 9 bases respectively, with 22 bases between them. From germline, CDR1 is SQVTM and CDR2 ANQGSEA. The CDR3 runs 14 residues.